This T cell receptor beta chain was obtained from a study of cytomegalovirus exposure and HLA in healthy donors. Points from the study as a whole: The study designated some 180 TCR beta chains cytomegalovirus-associated.

In the case of this clone: Antigen unknown.

The CDR3 runs to 15 residues. Losses at the gene ends were 5 bases for V and 4 bases for J; bases not matched to a gene: 10. Germline CDR1 SGHTA, CDR2 FQGNSA. Primers: 60 Vbeta forward and 13 Jbeta reverse. Original processing methods: Around 11 million shared chains were among 80 million or so unique TCR beta chains counted in a later analysis. Only in-frame clones appear in the TCRdb table, and some are missing; sequencing was by immunoSEQ multiplex PCR. D and trimming come from the DNA, and the V and J calls and clone size come from that table. The sample lists 100,000 to 150,000 clones; 72% were seen once.

Specimen: PBMCs. The clonotype comes from a man aged 50 or older in good health and CMV-seropositive. The chain carries TRBV7-2 and TRBJ1-2; 7 positions agree with TRBD1. The CDR3 coding sequence is TGTGCCAGCAGCACGAACAGGGGAGATTCCTATGGCTACACCTTC. Protein sequence: CASSTNRGDSYGYTF.